Sequencing of this T cell receptor (beta chain) was carried out in a study of blood T cells in healthy people across ages. Through a sample-barcoded 5' primer and a J-beta primer mix, a second PCR was run for roughly 6 to 12 cycles. Template switching added a 12-random-nucleotide identifier to every cDNA molecule. MiXCR, run by TCRdb on the 5' RACE reads, gives a single entry per CDR3 protein. This table holds 1.8 million or so distinct CDR3 sequences, 39% found once. Study findings and constraints: Both higher diversity and more naive CD4+ cells marked long-lived donors when set against aged donors. Researchers deemed the diversity estimates from one million T cells underestimates.

Trimming cost V 5 bases and J 2 bases; bases outside gene matches: 8. CDR1 and CDR2 (germline): DFQATT, SNEGSKA (reference sequence). This CDR3 region has 15 residues. The sample holds a few counts of this clonotype. Its antigen remains unidentified. Researchers collected about 9.6 milliliters of peripheral blood from every single donor. The sequence was collected from a human donor in good health. Source material: blood. The V and J genes are TRBV20-1 and TRBJ2-3; TRBD2 aligns across 9 bases. The CDR3 DNA follows: TGCAGTGCTTCGCGGGGGGGCGAACCCACAGATACGCAGTATTTT. This sequence encodes CSASRGGEPTDTQYF.